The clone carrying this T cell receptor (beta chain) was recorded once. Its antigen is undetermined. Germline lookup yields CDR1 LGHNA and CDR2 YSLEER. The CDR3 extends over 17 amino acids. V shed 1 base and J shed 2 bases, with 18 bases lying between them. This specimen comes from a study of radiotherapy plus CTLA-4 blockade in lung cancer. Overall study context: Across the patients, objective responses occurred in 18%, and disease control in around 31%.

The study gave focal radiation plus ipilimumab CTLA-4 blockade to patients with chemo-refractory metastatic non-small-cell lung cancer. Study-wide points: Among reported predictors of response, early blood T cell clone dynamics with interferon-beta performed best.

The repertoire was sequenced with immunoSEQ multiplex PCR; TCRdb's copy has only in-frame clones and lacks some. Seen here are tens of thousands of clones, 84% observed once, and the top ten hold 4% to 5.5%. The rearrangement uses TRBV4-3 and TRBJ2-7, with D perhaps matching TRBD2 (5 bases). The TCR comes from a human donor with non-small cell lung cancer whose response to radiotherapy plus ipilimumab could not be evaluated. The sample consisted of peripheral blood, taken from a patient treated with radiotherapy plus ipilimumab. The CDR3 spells CASSQARQAVGPYEQYF. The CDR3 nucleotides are TGCGCCAGCAGCCAAGCCCGACAAGCGGTCGGACCCTACGAGCAGTACTTC.